The entry below describes one T cell receptor (beta chain). The antigen is undetermined. Germline V gene lookup returns CDR1 SQVTM and CDR2 ANQGSEA. V lost 6 bases, J lost 1 base, and 7 bases stayed unmatched. This CDR3 contains 17 residues. Time point given: week 11, during vaccination. Vaccinated patients received 300 ug of mutant IDH1 20-mer peptide per dose, with topical imiquimod. Produced via immunoSEQ multiplex PCR; TCRdb's table is partial and in-frame only. Altogether about 30,000 clones are present, around 80% being singletons, with the ten largest covering around 26%. This specimen belongs to a study of a mutant IDH1 vaccine in newly diagnosed glioma. Across the study: Patients received eight vaccinations in weeks 1, 3, 5, 7, 11, 15, 19, 23.

Regarding the study as a whole: Under 95% of patients showed vaccine-induced immune responses across multiple MHC alleles.

The receptor was isolated from a man younger than 45 with glioma. The gene calls are TRBV29-1 and TRBJ2-2; TRBD2 aligns across 14 bases. The source material was PBMCs, sampled from a glioma patient whose treatment included an IDH1 peptide vaccine. The CDR3 nucleotides are TGCAGCGTAGCATGGACTAGCGGGGGGTTGAACACCGGGGAGCTGTTTTTT. As protein: CSVAWTSGGLNTGELFF.